This entry is about one TCR beta chain. Its specificity is not known. The source of the sample is a study of T cells after yellow fever vaccination. MiXCR, run by TCRdb on the 5' RACE reads, gives a single entry per CDR3 protein. This table holds hundreds of thousands of distinct CDR3 sequences, 12% found once. Study-level results: Most clones from primary vaccination were detected again post-booster (just under 97% CD4, approximately 90% CD8). The presence of abundant clonotypes contaminating from the bulk population was possible in FACS-sorted repertoires.

In germline, CDR1 is MNHEY, CDR2 SVGAGI. The CDR3 runs to 15 residues. V was trimmed by 2 bases and J by 7 bases, leaving 12 bases between them. The sequence came from a man aged 18 to 29 who received the YFV17D yellow fever vaccine. The source material was CD4+ T cells sorted from PBMCs, sampled 15 days after the yellow fever booster vaccination. The chain recombines TRBV6-5 with TRBJ1-6; maybe TRBD1 (5 bases). As DNA, the CDR3 is TGTGCCAGCAGTTACGGTGACAGCTTGAATTCACCCCTCCACTTT. It encodes CASSYGDSLNSPLHF.